This TCR beta chain was observed in a study of blood T cell repertoires in COVID-19. At the level of the study: Some COVID-19 samples were acute and others convalescent; all came from the United States, Italy and Spain. T cells, B-cell-depleted T cells, or PBMCs supplied cDNA or gDNA.

How the authors handled the data: Amplification from reference gene primers served as the basis for estimated nucleated cell counts. Measured with immunoSEQ multiplex PCR; TCRdb has only the in-frame clones, and not every one. For V, J and clone size, that table is used; D and trimming come from the DNA. The data contain more than 150,000 clones, about 86% of them singletons. The CDR3 spans 13 residues. The germline V gene encodes CDR1 LGHDT and CDR2 YNNKEL (reference sequence). With 1 base removed from V and 2 bases from J, the gap between germline ends came to 6 bases. This receptor was obtained from a man aged 60-69 years with acute or convalescent COVID-19. The specimen was peripheral blood. The chain has TRBV3-1 (or the pseudogene TRBV3-2) and TRBJ2-7, with D unresolved. CDR3 amino acids: CASSQGPAYEQYF. CDR3 nucleotides: TGTGCCAGCAGCCAAGGGCCTGCCTACGAGCAGTACTTC.